This T cell receptor beta chain was captured by sequencing in a study of T cells in Graves' hyperthyroidism and ophthalmopathy. Amplified TCR beta CDR3 regions came from RNA transcripts. TCR CDR3 underwent first-round RT-PCR with the HTBI primer set. MiXCR was run by TCRdb on the multiplex PCR reads, yielding one entry per CDR3 protein. The sample holds under 250,000 distinct CDR3 sequences, approximately 25% seen once. Sequenced material: blood. The source of this sequence is a woman aged 35 to 49 with Graves' ophthalmopathy.

CDR3 bases: TGTGCCAGCAGACCGACTGAGACCGGGGAGCTGTTTTTT. Translating gives CASRPTETGELFF. The chain carries TRBV12-3 or TRBV12-4 and TRBJ2-2, with no clear D. CDR3 length equals 13 residues. V shed 6 bases and J shed 5 bases, with 10 bases lying between them.